This T cell receptor beta chain was recovered during a study of T cells in Graves' hyperthyroidism and ophthalmopathy. The study left out patients who had uncontrolled infection, other autoimmune disease, pregnancy or lactation. Amplification yielded TCR beta CDR3 regions, with RNA transcripts as the source. Using the HTBI primer set, a first-round RT-PCR was run on the TCR CDR3. TCRdb reprocessed the multiplex PCR reads with MiXCR, giving one entry per CDR3 protein. Here the sample spans nearly 600,000 distinct CDR3 sequences, approximately 14% being singletons. Trimming took off 6 bases at V and 6 bases at J, with 12 bases between the two ends. This CDR3 has 12 residues. Germline-derived CDR1 and CDR2 are DFQATT and SNEGSKA (reference sequence). Study-level results: Classification by a 13 V-J model distinguished ophthalmopathy from stable hyperthyroidism. Blood also carried most thyroid clonotypes expanded above 0.001.

Points on this clonotype: Its antigen is unknown.

V and J are TRBV20-1 and TRBJ2-1, with D tentatively TRBD1 (5 bases). This receptor was taken from a woman under 40 with Graves' hyperthyroidism that later progressed to Graves' ophthalmopathy. The sequenced material came from blood. The CDR3 sequence: CSAEDKGNEQFF. The CDR3 DNA reads as TGCAGTGCCGAGGACAAAGGCAATGAGCAGTTCTTC.